These 28 T cell receptor beta chains were all obtained from the same sample, sequenced in a study of cytomegalovirus exposure and HLA in healthy donors. PCR amplification relied on 60 Vbeta primers (plus 13 Jbeta primers). Data came from immunoSEQ multiplex PCR; TCRdb stores just in-frame clones and leaves some out. The data include 150,000 to 200,000 clones; the top ten clones carry around 1.9%. The material sequenced was PBMCs. The source is a young man in good health and CMV-seronegative.

The chain uses TRBV18 and TRBJ2-7; 9 bases map to TRBD1. This CDR3 is 16 amino acids long. In germline, CDR1 is KGHSH, CDR2 LQKENI. V was clipped by 3 bases and J by 3 bases; unmatched bases: 9. This chain's CDR3 is CASSPTSGTGFYEQYF. CDR3 coding DNA: TGTGCCAGCTCACCGACCTCCGGGACAGGGTTCTACGAGCAGTACTTC.

The V and J genes are TRBV12-5 and TRBJ2-5; D is perhaps TRBD1 (5 bases). Trimming took 0 bases from V and 2 from J, leaving 16 bases between them. Germline V CDR1 and CDR2: LGHNT, FRNRAP. The CDR3 contains 17 residues. The CDR3 DNA follows: TGTGCTAGTGGTTTGGTACCGAAGGGGCGCTTACAAGAGACCCAGTACTTC. Translating it yields CASGLVPKGRLQETQYF.

The chain couples TRBV5-1 to TRBJ2-1, with TRBD2 as a possible D gene (6 bases). The V and J ends lost 5 bases and 4 bases respectively, with 13 bases between them. The germline V gene has CDR1 SGHRS and CDR2 YFSETQ. The CDR3 is 14 amino acids. The CDR3 loop reads CASRGGGPYNEQFF. In nucleotides, the CDR3 is TGCGCCAGCAGGGGGGGTGGACCTTACAATGAGCAGTTCTTC.

The chain uses TRBV6-5 and TRBJ1-5, with D uncertain. The CDR3 sequence is 15 residues long. Trimming cost V 0 bases and J 3 bases, with 9 bases left between them. The germline V gene encodes CDR1 MNHEY and CDR2 SVGAGI. The DNA for the CDR3 is TGTGCCAGCAGTTACTCCGAGGGTAACAATCAGCCCCAGCATTTT. Its translation: CASSYSEGNNQPQHF.

The rearrangement links TRBV10-3 to TRBJ2-2; TRBD1 aligns across 7 bases. This CDR3 is built from 16 residues. Germline loops: CDR1 ENHRY, CDR2 SYGVKD. Trimming at V came to 2 bases and at J to 6 bases, leaving 9 bases not matched to a gene. The CDR3 sequence is CAISEQLTGSAGELFF. The CDR3 bases are TGTGCCATCAGTGAGCAACTGACAGGGTCTGCCGGGGAGCTGTTTTTT.

The chain recombines TRBV4-3 with TRBJ2-5, with 8 bases that match TRBD2. The assigned J gene may be wrong: the sequence end matches TRBJ2-7 better. The CDR3 is made up of 15 amino acids. CDR1 and CDR2 from the germline V gene are LGHNA and YSLEER. The CDR3 is CASSQDKAGVYEQYF. The CDR3 nucleotides read TGCGCCAGCAGCCAAGATAAAGCGGGGGTCTACGAGCAGTACTTC.

The CDR3 DNA follows: TGTGCCAGCAGCTCCAAAACCGGGGAGCTGTTTTTT. Its translation is CASSSKTGELFF. This chain uses TRBV5-8 with TRBJ2-2; D gene unclear. The CDR3 spans 12 residues. V gave up 3 bases and J gave up 5 bases, with 5 bases separating them. Germline CDR1 and CDR2: SGHTS and YDEGEE.

The V gene is TRBV6-1, the J gene TRBJ1-2, with unresolved D. The germline V gene encodes CDR1 MNHNS and CDR2 SASEGT. This CDR3 contains 15 residues. V was trimmed by 1 base and J by 0 bases, leaving 9 bases between them. CDR3 in amino acids: CASSEGHSPNYGYTF. In DNA form, the CDR3 reads TGTGCCAGCAGTGAAGGTCACAGCCCTAACTATGGCTACACCTTC.

As concerns this clone: Other DNA sequences in the sample encode the same CDR3. CDR3 residues: CASSPTGDTEAFF. The DNA for the CDR3 is TGTGCCAGCTCTCCAACAGGGGACACTGAAGCTTTCTTT. The V gene is TRBV18, the J gene TRBJ1-1; 7 bases map to TRBD1. Germline CDR1 and CDR2: KGHSH and LQKENI. The CDR3 is made up of 13 amino acids. The V segment lost 6 bases and the J segment 3 bases; nucleotides outside the gene matches: 4.

This chain joins TRBV18 and TRBJ2-7, with TRBD1 matching over 8 bases. V lost 2 bases, J lost 2 bases, and 11 bases stayed unmatched. The CDR3 has 17 residues. Germline CDR1 KGHSH, CDR2 LQKENI. As DNA, the CDR3 is TGTGCCAGCTCACCAATTACCAGGGGGCGCTTGACCTACGAGCAGTACTTC. The encoded protein is CASSPITRGRLTYEQYF.

The V call is TRBV2, the J call TRBJ2-7, with 9 bases identical to TRBD2. In germline, CDR1 is SNHLY, CDR2 FYNNEI. V lost 7 bases and J lost 0; bases outside the gene matches: 7. This CDR3 comprises 15 residues. As DNA, the CDR3 is TGTGCCAGCAACAGCGGGGGGTATAGCTCCTACGAGCAGTACTTC. It codes for CASNSGGYSSYEQYF.

The V and J genes are TRBV4-2 and TRBJ2-7; TRBD2 matches at 11 bases. This CDR3 has 15 residues. V dropped 1 base and J dropped 3; count of bases not matched to a gene: 2. Germline assignment: CDR1 LGHNA and CDR2 YNFKEQ. The CDR3 loop is CASSQAGTSGYEQYF. The CDR3, as DNA: TGTGCCAGCAGCCAAGCCGGGACTAGCGGCTACGAGCAGTACTTC.

The chain uses TRBV6-5 and TRBJ2-7; maybe TRBD1 (6 bases). Germline CDR1 MNHEY, CDR2 SVGAGI. The CDR3 is made up of 14 amino acids. V lost 2 bases and J lost 2, with 10 bases in between. The CDR3 DNA sequence: TGTGCCAGCAGTTACGTCGGGACAACCTACGAGCAGTACTTC. This sequence encodes CASSYVGTTYEQYF.

This sequence joins TRBV7-9 and TRBJ2-3; D is perhaps TRBD2 (6 bases). Germline V gene sequence: CDR1 SEHNR, CDR2 FQNEAQ (reference sequence). CDR3 length: 15 residues. Between the trimmed V and J ends, which lost 5 bases and 1 base, there was a span of 13 bases. The CDR3 reads CASSREVAGTDTQYF. CDR3 nucleotides: TGTGCCAGCAGCAGGGAGGTAGCGGGCACAGATACGCAGTATTTT. The variable domain in full, with the rest retrieved from reference TRBV7-9 and TRBJ2-3, is DTGVSQNPRHKITKRGQNVTFRCDPISEHNRLYWYRQTLGQGPEFLTYFQNEAQLEKSRLLSDRFSAERPKGSFSTLEIQRTEQGDSAMYLCASSREVAGTDTQYFGPGTRLTVL.

V gene TRBV5-1 combines with J gene TRBJ2-2; 12 bases line up with TRBD2. The CDR3 is 17 amino acids. The germline gives CDR1 SGHRS, CDR2 YFSETQ. The trim removed 3 bases at V and 3 bases at J, leaving 6 bases unmatched. The CDR3 loop is CASSSLAGGPYTGELFF. The DNA for the CDR3 is TGCGCCAGCAGCTCTCTAGCGGGAGGGCCTTACACCGGGGAGCTGTTTTTT.

The chain links TRBV5-5 to TRBJ1-4; D call uncertain. Germline V gene lookup returns CDR1 SGHKS and CDR2 YYEKEE (reference sequence). Trimming shortened V by 3 bases and J by 2 bases, and 11 bases separated the two germline ends. This CDR3 has 15 amino acids. CDR3 region: CASSSSGDTNEKLFF. CDR3 in DNA: TGTGCCAGCAGCTCCTCGGGAGACACTAATGAAAAACTGTTTTTT. Together with reference TRBV5-5 and TRBJ1-4, the CDR3 gives the full variable domain: DAGVTQSPTHLIKTRGQQVTLRCSPISGHKSVSWYQQVLGQGPQFIFQYYEKEERGRGNFPDRFSARQFPNYSSELNVNALLLGDSALYLCASSSSGDTNEKLFFGSGTQLSVL.

The chain recombines TRBV6-1 with TRBJ2-7; D is ambiguous. The germline CDR1 and CDR2 sequences are MNHNS and SASEGT. The CDR3 has 15 residues. Trimming removed 5 bases from V and 2 bases from J, with 16 bases in between. The chain's CDR3 is CASSCNPQDTYEQYF. CDR3 nucleotides: TGTGCCAGCAGTTGCAACCCACAAGACACCTACGAGCAGTACTTC.

The gene calls are TRBV9 and TRBJ2-7, with 10 bases lining up with TRBD1. Germline V CDR1 and CDR2: SGDLS, YYNGEE. The length of the CDR3 is 16 residues. V shed 0 bases and J 3 bases; nucleotides not matched to a gene: 6. The CDR3 spells CASSVGGTGVLYEQYF. The CDR3 region has the DNA TGTGCCAGCAGCGTAGGAGGGACAGGGGTACTCTACGAGCAGTACTTC.

The chain links TRBV28 to TRBJ2-6, with TRBD1 matching 9 bases. Per germline, CDR1 MDHEN and CDR2 SYDVKM. This CDR3 region has 19 residues. V lost 6 bases and J lost 0; bases outside the gene matches: 12. For the CDR3, the DNA is TGTGCCAGCAGATCCACCCGGACAGGGGTAAACTCTGGGGCCAACGTCCTGACTTTC. It is translated as CASRSTRTGVNSGANVLTF.

V and J are TRBV28 and TRBJ2-7; D is possibly TRBD1 (6 bases). The CDR3 covers 17 residues. V lost 2 bases and J 0 bases, leaving 17 bases between the germline ends. Germline V gene lookup returns CDR1 MDHEN and CDR2 SYDVKM. Here the CDR3 DNA reads TGTGCCAGCAGTTTAACGGGACACCCGAAAAGCTCCTACGAGCAGTACTTC. Translation: CASSLTGHPKSSYEQYF.

This rearrangement joins TRBV5-6 to TRBJ1-4; no clear D. Trimming cost V 4 bases and J 4 bases, with 14 bases left between them. Germline lookup yields CDR1 SGHDT and CDR2 YYEEEE. The CDR3 has 15 amino acids. The CDR3: CASSLTGSYNEKLFF. Written as DNA, the CDR3 is TGTGCCAGCAGCCTGACTGGGTCTTATAATGAAAAACTGTTTTTT. Drawing the rest from reference TRBV5-6 and TRBJ1-4, the complete variable domain is DAGVTQSPTHLIKTRGQQVTLRCSPKSGHDTVSWYQQALGQGPQFIFQYYEEEERQRGNFPDRFSGHQFPNYSSELNVNALLLGDSALYLCASSLTGSYNEKLFFGSGTQLSVL.

The chain links TRBV27 to TRBJ1-1; 7 bases line up with TRBD1. Germline CDR1 MNHEY, CDR2 SMNVEV (reference sequence). This CDR3 contains 15 residues. V was clipped by 4 bases and J by 0 bases; unmatched bases: 5. Written as DNA, the CDR3 is TGTGCCAGCAGTTCCAGACAGGGAATGAACACTGAAGCTTTCTTT. This gives the protein CASSSRQGMNTEAFF.

This sequence joins TRBV4-1 and TRBJ2-1, with 11 nucleotides matching TRBD2. From germline, CDR1 is MGHRA and CDR2 YSYEKL. The CDR3 is 17 amino acids. The V segment lost 0 bases and the J segment 7 bases; nucleotides outside the gene matches: 8. Written as DNA, the CDR3 is TGCGCCAGCAGCCAAGAAGGGGCTAGCGGGAGGTTAAATGAGCAGTTCTTC. It is translated as CASSQEGASGRLNEQFF.

J is TRBJ2-2 and V is TRBV9, with 14 bases identical to TRBD2. Germline loops: CDR1 SGDLS, CDR2 YYNGEE. Trimming cost V 4 bases and J 6 bases; bases outside gene matches: 5. The CDR3 contains 16 residues. The CDR3 here is CASSRGLAGASGELFF. CDR3 coding DNA: TGTGCCAGCAGCAGGGGACTAGCGGGAGCGTCCGGGGAGCTGTTTTTT.

The chain recombines TRBV10-3 with TRBJ1-1; 7 nucleotides align to TRBD1. The ends lost 4 bases at V and 6 bases at J; junction bases unmatched: 5. CDR1 ENHRY and CDR2 SYGVKD come from the germline V gene. CDR3 length: 13 amino acids. CDR3 sequence reads: CAISGDRVPEAFF. CDR3 sequence (DNA): TGTGCCATCAGTGGAGACAGGGTTCCTGAAGCTTTCTTT.

V gene TRBV10-3 combines with J gene TRBJ1-3; D call uncertain. This CDR3 is 14 amino acids long. From germline, CDR1 is ENHRY and CDR2 SYGVKD. The germline V and J ends were trimmed by 7 bases and 1 base, with 11 bases remaining between them. The CDR3 DNA follows: TGTGCCATCACCAACAGTAATTCTGGAAACACCATATATTTT. It encodes CAITNSNSGNTIYF.

The chain has TRBV28 and TRBJ2-1; weak D call: TRBD1 (6 bases). The CDR3 has 15 residues. Trimming stripped 7 bases from V and 4 bases from J, with 17 bases between. Germline values: CDR1 MDHEN, CDR2 SYDVKM. CDR3 region: CASTSPGQGYNEQFF. The CDR3 DNA reads TGTGCCAGCACATCTCCGGGGCAGGGGTACAATGAGCAGTTCTTC.

CDR3 nucleotides: TGTGCCAGCAGTGATACGAAGACAGGGTTTCCTTTCTACGAGCAGTACTTC. It specifies CASSDTKTGFPFYEQYF. The rearrangement links TRBV25-1 to TRBJ2-7; 7 positions agree with TRBD1. V gave up 3 bases and J gave up 3 bases; unmatched junction bases: 14. CDR1 is MGHDK, CDR2 SYGVNS, per germline. The CDR3 has 17 amino acids.